This T cell receptor beta chain was recovered during a study of CD8+ T cells in alopecia areata. Across the whole study: Treated patients took oral tofacitinib at 5 to 10 mg twice daily.

Study-level points and caveats: For lesional scalp, especially alopecia totalis/universalis, clonality was higher than in normal scalp.

A FACSAria was used to sort CD4+ and CD8+ T cells. These cells came from PBMCs. Extraction of RNA preceded its reverse transcription into cDNA, which served as the sequencing template. Profiled with immunoSEQ multiplex PCR; TCRdb holds only in-frame clones, not every one. The table shows about 69,000 clones, with roughly three fifths occurring only once. A word on this clone: The antigen remains unidentified.

This TCR was sampled from a human donor with alopecia areata. The sample here was CD8+ T cells sorted from blood, taken at week 0.

The CDR3 spells CASSRGVNTEAFF. The CDR3 DNA follows: TGTGCCAGCAGCAGGGGGGTGAACACTGAAGCTTTCTTT. This sequence joins TRBV27 and TRBJ1-1; 7 bases align to TRBD1. Trimming took 6 bases from V and 0 from J; bases not matched to a gene: 1. Germline V lookup: CDR1 MNHEY, CDR2 SMNVEV (reference sequence). CDR3 length equals 13 residues.